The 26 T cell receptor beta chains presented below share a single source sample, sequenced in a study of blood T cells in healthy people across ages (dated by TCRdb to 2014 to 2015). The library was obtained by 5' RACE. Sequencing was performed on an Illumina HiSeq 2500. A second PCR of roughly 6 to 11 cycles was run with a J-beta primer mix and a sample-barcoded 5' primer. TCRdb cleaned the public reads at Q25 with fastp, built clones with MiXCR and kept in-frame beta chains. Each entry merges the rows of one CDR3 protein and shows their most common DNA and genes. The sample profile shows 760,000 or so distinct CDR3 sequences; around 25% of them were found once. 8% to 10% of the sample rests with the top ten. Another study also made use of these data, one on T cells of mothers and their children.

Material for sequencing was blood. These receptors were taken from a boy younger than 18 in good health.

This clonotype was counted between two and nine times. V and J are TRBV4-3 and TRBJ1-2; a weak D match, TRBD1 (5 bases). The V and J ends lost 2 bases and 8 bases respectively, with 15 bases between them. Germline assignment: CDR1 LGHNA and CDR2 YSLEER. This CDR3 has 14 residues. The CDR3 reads CASSQSRDLGGYTF. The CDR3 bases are TGCGCCAGCAGCCAATCGAGGGACTTGGGGGGCTACACCTTC.

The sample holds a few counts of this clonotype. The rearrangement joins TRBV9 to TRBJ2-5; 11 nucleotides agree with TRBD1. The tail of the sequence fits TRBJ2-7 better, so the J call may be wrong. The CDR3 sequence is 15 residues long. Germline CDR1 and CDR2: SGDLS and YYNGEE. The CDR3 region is CASSGSGTGGYEQYF. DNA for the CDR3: TGTGCCAGCAGCGGAAGTGGGACAGGGGGCTACGAGCAGTACTTC.

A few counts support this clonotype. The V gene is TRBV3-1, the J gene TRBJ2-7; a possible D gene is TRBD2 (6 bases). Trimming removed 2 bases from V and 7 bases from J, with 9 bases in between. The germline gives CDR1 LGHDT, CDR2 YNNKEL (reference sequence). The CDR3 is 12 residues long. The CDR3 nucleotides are TGTGCCAGCAGCCAACTAGCGAGGGAGCAGTACTTC. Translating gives CASSQLAREQYF.

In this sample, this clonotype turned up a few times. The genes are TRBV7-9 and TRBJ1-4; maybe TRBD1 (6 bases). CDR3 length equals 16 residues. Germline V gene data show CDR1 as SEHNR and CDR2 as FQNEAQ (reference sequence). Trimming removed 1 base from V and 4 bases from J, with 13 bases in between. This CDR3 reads CASSLVQQGYNEKLFF. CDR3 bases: TGTGCCAGCAGCTTAGTTCAGCAGGGGTATAATGAAAAACTGTTTTTT.

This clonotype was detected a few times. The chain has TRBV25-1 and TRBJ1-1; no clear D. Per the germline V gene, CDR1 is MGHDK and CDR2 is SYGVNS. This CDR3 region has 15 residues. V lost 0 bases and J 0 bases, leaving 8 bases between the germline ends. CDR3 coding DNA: TGTGCCAGCAGTGAATATTTGGGGATGAACACTGAAGCTTTCTTT. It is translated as CASSEYLGMNTEAFF. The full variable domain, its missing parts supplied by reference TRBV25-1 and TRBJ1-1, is EADIYQTPRYLVIGTGKKITLECSQTMGHDKMYWYQQDPGMELHLIHYSYGVNSTEKGDLSSESTVSRIRTEHFPLTLESARPSHTSQYLCASSEYLGMNTEAFFGQGTRLTVV.

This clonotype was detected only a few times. CDR3 bases: TGTGCCATCAGTGAGGACCCTACGAATGAAAAACTGTTTTTT. Translated, it gives CAISEDPTNEKLFF. V is TRBV10-3 and J is TRBJ1-4, with D hard to call. The CDR3 loop spans 14 amino acids. The V end was cut by 2 bases, the J end by 5 bases, with 9 bases between. Looked up from germline, CDR1 is ENHRY and CDR2 is SYGVKD.

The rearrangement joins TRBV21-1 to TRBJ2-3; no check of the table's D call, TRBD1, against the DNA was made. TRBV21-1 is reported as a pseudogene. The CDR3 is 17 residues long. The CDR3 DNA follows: TGTGCCAGCAGCAAAGGAGGGGCCGGCAGCTACCCCGATACGCAGTATTTT. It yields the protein CASSKGGAGSYPDTQYF.

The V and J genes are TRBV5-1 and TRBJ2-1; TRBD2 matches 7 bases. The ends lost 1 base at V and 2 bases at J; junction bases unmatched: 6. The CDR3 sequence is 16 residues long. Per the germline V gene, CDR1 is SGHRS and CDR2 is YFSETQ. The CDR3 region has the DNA TGCGCCAGCAGCTTGTCGGCGGGAGTCCCCTACAATGAGCAGTTCTTC. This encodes CASSLSAGVPYNEQFF.

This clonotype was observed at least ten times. Written as DNA, the CDR3 is TGCAGCGTCACAGGGGCCTCCTACGAGCAGTACTTC. Encoded protein: CSVTGASYEQYF. The chain is built from TRBV29-1 and TRBJ2-7; TRBD1 matches 7 bases. Germline assignment: CDR1 SQVTM and CDR2 ANQGSEA. With 6 bases clipped from V and 0 bases from J, the junction kept 2 bases outside the gene matches. There are 12 residues in the CDR3.

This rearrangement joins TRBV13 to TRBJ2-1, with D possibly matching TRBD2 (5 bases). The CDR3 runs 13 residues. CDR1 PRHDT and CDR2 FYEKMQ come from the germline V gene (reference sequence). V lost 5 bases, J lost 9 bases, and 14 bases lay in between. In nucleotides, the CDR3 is TGTGCCAGCAGCCCCCTGGAGCGGATTGAGCAGTTCTTC. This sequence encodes CASSPLERIEQFF.

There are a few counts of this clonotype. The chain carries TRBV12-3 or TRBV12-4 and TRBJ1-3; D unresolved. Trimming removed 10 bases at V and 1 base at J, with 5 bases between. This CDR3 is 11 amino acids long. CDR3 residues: CATFSGNTIYF. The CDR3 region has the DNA TGTGCCACCTTTTCTGGAAACACCATATATTTT.

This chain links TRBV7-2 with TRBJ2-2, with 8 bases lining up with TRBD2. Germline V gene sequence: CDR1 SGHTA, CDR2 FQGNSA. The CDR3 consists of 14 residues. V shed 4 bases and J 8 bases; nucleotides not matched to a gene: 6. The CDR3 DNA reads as TGTGCCAGCAGCTCCTGGACTAGCCCGGGGGAGCTGTTTTTT. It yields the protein CASSSWTSPGELFF.

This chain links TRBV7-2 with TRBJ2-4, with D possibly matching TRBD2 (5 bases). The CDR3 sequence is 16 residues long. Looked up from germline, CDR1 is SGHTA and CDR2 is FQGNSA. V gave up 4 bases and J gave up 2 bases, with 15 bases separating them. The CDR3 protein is CASSWETISPKNIQYF. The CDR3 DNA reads TGTGCCAGCAGCTGGGAGACAATCAGCCCCAAAAACATTCAGTACTTC.

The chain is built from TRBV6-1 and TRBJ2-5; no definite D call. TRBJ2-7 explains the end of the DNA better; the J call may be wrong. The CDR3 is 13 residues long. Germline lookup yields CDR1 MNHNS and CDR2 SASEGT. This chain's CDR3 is CASTPARDYEQYF. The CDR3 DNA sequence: TGTGCCAGCACCCCGGCTAGGGATTACGAGCAGTACTTC.

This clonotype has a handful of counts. The CDR3 protein is CSARVGTYNEQFF. The CDR3 DNA reads as TGCAGTGCTAGGGTAGGGACCTACAATGAGCAGTTCTTC. The V gene is TRBV20-1, the J gene TRBJ2-1; D ambiguous. With 3 bases removed from V and 2 bases from J, the gap between germline ends came to 8 bases. The CDR3 consists of 13 residues. Germline CDR1 and CDR2: DFQATT and SNEGSKA (reference sequence).

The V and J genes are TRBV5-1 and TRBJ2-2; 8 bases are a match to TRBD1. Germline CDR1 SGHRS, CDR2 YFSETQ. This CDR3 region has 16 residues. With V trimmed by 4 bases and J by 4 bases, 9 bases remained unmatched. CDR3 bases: TGCGCCAGCAGCCCCGACGGACAGGGTTTCACCGGGGAGCTGTTTTTT. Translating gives CASSPDGQGFTGELFF.

The CDR3 DNA follows: TGCGCCAGCAGCCAGGACAGAAACAATGAGCAGTTCTTC. It is translated as CASSQDRNNEQFF. The chain carries TRBV4-1 and TRBJ2-1, with D perhaps matching TRBD1 (6 bases). Germline loops: CDR1 MGHRA, CDR2 YSYEKL. The length of the CDR3 is 13 residues. V gave up 3 bases and J gave up 5 bases, with 8 bases separating them.

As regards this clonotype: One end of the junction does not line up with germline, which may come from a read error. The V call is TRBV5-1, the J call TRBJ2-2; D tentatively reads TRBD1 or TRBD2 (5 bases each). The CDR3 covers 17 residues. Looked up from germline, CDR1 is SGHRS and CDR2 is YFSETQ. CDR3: CASSPSTGTPNTGEPFF. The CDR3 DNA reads TGCGCCAGCAGCCCATCCACCGGGACGCCGAACACCGGGGAGCCGTTTTTT.

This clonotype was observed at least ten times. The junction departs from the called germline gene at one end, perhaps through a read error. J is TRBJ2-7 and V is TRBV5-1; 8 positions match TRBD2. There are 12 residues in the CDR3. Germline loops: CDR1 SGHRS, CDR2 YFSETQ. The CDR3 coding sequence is TGTGCCAGCAGCGGGGGAACCTACGAGCAGTACTTC. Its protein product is CASSGGTYEQYF.

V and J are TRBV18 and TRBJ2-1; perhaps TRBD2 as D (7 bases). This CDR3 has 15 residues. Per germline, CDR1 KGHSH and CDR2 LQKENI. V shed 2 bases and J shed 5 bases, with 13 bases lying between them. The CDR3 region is CASSPNGGPNNEQFF. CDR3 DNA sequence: TGTGCCAGCTCACCAAACGGGGGGCCGAACAATGAGCAGTTCTTC.

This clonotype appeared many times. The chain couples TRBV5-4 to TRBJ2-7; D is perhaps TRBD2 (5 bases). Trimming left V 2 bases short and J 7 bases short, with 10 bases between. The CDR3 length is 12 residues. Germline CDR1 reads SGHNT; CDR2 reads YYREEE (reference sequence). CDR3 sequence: CASSFPSREQYF. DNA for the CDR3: TGTGCCAGCAGCTTCCCTAGCCGGGAGCAGTACTTC. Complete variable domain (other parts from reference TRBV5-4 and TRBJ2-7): ETGVTQSPTHLIKTRGQQVTLRCSSQSGHNTVSWYQQALGQGPQFIFQYYREEENGRGNFPPRFSGLQFPNYSSELNVNALELDDSALYLCASSFPSREQYFGPGTRLTVT.

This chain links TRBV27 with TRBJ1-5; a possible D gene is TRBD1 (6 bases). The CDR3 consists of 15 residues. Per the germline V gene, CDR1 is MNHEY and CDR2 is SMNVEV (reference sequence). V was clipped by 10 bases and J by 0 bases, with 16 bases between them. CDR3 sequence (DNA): TGTGCCACTCGGGACACTAGATATAGCAATCAGCCCCAGCATTTT. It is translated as CATRDTRYSNQPQHF.

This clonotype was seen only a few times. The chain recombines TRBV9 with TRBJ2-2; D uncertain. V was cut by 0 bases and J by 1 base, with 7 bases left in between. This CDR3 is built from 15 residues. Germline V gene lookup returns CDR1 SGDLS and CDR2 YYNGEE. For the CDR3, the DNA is TGTGCCAGCAGCGTAGCCCAGCGGAACACCGGGGAGCTGTTTTTT. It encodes CASSVAQRNTGELFF.

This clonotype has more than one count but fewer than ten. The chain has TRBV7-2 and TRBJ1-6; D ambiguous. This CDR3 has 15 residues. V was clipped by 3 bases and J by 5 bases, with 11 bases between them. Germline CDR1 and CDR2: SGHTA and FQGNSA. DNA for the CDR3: TGTGCCAGCAGCTTGATTTTAGGAGATAATTCACCCCTCCACTTT. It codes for CASSLILGDNSPLHF.

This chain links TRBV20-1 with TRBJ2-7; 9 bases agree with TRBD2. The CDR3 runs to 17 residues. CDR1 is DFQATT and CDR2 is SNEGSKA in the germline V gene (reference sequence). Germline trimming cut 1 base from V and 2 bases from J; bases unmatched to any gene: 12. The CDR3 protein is CSARASPRGGRAYEQYF. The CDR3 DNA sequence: TGCAGTGCTAGAGCCTCGCCGCGGGGCGGGAGGGCCTACGAGCAGTACTTC.

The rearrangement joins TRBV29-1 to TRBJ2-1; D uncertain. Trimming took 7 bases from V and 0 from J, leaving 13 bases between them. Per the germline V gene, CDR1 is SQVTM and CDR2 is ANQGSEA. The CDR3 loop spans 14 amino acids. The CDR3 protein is CSAELTLSYNEQFF. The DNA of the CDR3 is TGCAGCGCGGAGCTGACGCTCTCCTACAATGAGCAGTTCTTC.